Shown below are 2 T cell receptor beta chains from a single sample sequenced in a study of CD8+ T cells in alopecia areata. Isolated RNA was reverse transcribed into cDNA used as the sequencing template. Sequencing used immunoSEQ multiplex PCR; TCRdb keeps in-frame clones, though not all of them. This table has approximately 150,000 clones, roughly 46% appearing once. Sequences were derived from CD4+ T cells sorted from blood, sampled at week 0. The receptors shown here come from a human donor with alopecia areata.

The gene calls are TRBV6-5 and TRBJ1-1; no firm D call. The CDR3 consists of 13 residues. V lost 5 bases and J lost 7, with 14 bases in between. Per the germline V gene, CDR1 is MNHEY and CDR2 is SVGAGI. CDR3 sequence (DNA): TGTGCCAGCAGTGCCTCCCCGGAGCTTGAAGCTTTCTTT. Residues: CASSASPELEAFF.

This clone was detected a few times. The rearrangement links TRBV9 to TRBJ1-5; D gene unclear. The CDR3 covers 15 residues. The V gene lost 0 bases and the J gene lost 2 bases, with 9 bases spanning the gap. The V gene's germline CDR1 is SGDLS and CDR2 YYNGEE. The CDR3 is CASSVDGQGNQPQHF. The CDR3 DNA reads TGTGCCAGCAGCGTAGATGGGCAGGGCAATCAGCCCCAGCATTTT.